This entry lists 6 T cell receptor beta chains sequenced from one sample in a study of T cells in Graves' hyperthyroidism and ophthalmopathy. From RNA transcripts, TCR beta CDR3 regions were amplified. HTBI primers were employed in a first-round RT-PCR of the TCR CDR3. TCRdb reprocessed the multiplex PCR reads with MiXCR, giving one entry per CDR3 protein. The sample yields 450,000 to 500,000 distinct CDR3 sequences, approximately 22% seen once. Sample: blood. Receptors originate from an older woman with Graves' ophthalmopathy.

This clonotype appeared many times. The chain links TRBV30 to TRBJ2-3; D uncertain. V was clipped by 0 bases and J by 6 bases, with 7 bases between them. Germline V gene sequence: CDR1 GTSNPN, CDR2 SVGIG (reference sequence). The CDR3 has 12 residues. CDR3: CAWSVHSDTQYF. The DNA of the CDR3 is TGTGCCTGGAGTGTACATTCCGATACGCAGTATTTT.

The rearrangement uses TRBV2 and TRBJ1-1; D perhaps matches TRBD1 (6 bases). V lost 7 bases, J lost 6 bases, and 15 bases lay in between. The germline V gene has CDR1 SNHLY and CDR2 FYNNEI. The CDR3 contains 13 residues. CDR3 in DNA: TGTGCCAGCACCCTAGGGAGGGGGTCTGAAGCTTTCTTT. Protein: CASTLGRGSEAFF.

The genes are TRBV20-1 and TRBJ2-5; 8 nucleotides line up with TRBD2. With V trimmed by 1 base and J by 0 bases, 4 bases remained unmatched. The germline gives CDR1 DFQATT, CDR2 SNEGSKA (reference sequence). CDR3 length: 15 amino acids. The CDR3 is CSARGPGGNQETQYF. CDR3 DNA sequence: TGCAGTGCTAGAGGCCCGGGAGGGAACCAAGAGACCCAGTACTTC.

CDR3 in amino acids: CASHSSWGTGGGNIQYF. CDR3 in DNA: TGCGCCAGCCACTCTTCGTGGGGGACAGGCGGTGGAAACATTCAGTACTTC. The chain joins TRBV5-1 to TRBJ2-4; 8 bases map to TRBD1. V gave up 7 bases and J gave up 6 bases; unmatched junction bases: 18. Germline V gives CDR1 SGHRS, CDR2 YFSETQ. The CDR3 has 17 residues.

In this sample, this clonotype turned up many times. V gene TRBV2 combines with J gene TRBJ2-1, with D possibly being TRBD2 (5 bases). The germline V gene encodes CDR1 SNHLY and CDR2 FYNNEI. Trimming took 6 bases from V and 1 from J, leaving 13 bases between them. The CDR3 sequence is 15 residues long. The CDR3 nucleotides are TGTGCCAGCAGCGTCGCGGGTCTTTCCTACAATGAGCAGTTCTTC. Residues: CASSVAGLSYNEQFF. Looking up the rest from reference TRBV2 and TRBJ2-1 gives the full variable domain: EPEVTQTPSHQVTQMGQEVILRCVPISNHLYFYWYRQILGQKVEFLVSFYNNEISEKSEIFDDQFSVERPDGSNFTLKIRSTKLEDSAMYFCASSVAGLSYNEQFFGPGTRLTVL.

The chain is built from TRBV6-2 or TRBV6-3 and TRBJ2-7; possibly TRBD1 or TRBD2 for D (5 bases each). This CDR3 has 14 amino acids. V lost 7 bases to trimming and J lost 6 bases, with 19 bases between them. From germline, CDR1 is MNHEY and CDR2 SVGEGT. In DNA, the CDR3 is TGTGCCAGCACCCATCCGGGACGGGAAGCCGAGCAGTACTTC. The encoded protein is CASTHPGREAEQYF.